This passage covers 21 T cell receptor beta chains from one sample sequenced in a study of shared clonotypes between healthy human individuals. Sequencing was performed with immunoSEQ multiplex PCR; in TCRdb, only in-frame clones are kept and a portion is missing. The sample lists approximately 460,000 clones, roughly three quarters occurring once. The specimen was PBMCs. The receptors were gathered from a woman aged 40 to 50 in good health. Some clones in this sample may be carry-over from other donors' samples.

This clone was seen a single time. CDR3 protein: CASSPRGLGLGNQPQHF. In DNA, the CDR3 is TGTGCCAGCTCACCACGGGGTTTGGGACTTGGCAATCAGCCCCAGCATTTT. This sequence joins TRBV18 and TRBJ1-5, with D perhaps TRBD1 (5 bases). V dropped 1 base and J dropped 2 bases, with 15 bases sitting between them. The length of the CDR3 is 17 residues. Germline V CDR1 and CDR2: KGHSH, LQKENI.

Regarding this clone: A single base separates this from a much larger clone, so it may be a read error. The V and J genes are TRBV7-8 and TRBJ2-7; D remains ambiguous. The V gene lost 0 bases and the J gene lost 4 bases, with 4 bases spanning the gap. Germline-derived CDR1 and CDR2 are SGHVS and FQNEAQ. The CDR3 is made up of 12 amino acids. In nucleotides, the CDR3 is TGTGCCAGCAGCTTAGCGAAGTACGAGCAGTACTTC. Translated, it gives CASSLAKYEQYF.

The CDR3, as DNA: TGTGCCCCCCATGGGCGGGGGACCCAGTACTTC. Residues: CAPHGRGTQYF. The chain has TRBV5-6 and TRBJ2-5, with D possibly TRBD2 on 6 matching bases. Trimming removed 10 bases at V and 7 bases at J, with 14 bases between. Germline V gene sequence: CDR1 SGHDT, CDR2 YYEEEE. This CDR3 is 11 amino acids long.

CDR3: CASSQRTLGFEGTDTQYF. In DNA, the CDR3 is TGCGCCAGCAGCCAAAGGACTTTGGGGTTTGAGGGCACAGATACGCAGTATTTT. V usage is TRBV4-1 and J usage is TRBJ2-3, with a weak D call TRBD2 (5 bases). CDR1 is MGHRA and CDR2 is YSYEKL in the germline V gene. The CDR3 has 18 residues. The germline V and J ends were trimmed by 2 bases and 1 base, with 19 bases remaining between them.

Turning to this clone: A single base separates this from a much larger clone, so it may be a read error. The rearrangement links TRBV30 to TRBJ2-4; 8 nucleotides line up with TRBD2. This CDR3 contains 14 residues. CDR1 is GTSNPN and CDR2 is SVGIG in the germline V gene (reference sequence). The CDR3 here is CAWSVRAGDDIRYF. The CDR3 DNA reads TGTGCCTGGAGTGTACGAGCGGGAGATGACATTCGGTACTTC. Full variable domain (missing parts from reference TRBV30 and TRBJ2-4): SQTIHQWPATLVQPVGSPLSLECTVEGTSNPNLYWYRQAAGRGLQLLFYSVGIGQISSEVPQNLSASRPQDRQFILSSKKLLLSDSGFYLCAWSVRAGDDIRYFGAGTRLSVL.

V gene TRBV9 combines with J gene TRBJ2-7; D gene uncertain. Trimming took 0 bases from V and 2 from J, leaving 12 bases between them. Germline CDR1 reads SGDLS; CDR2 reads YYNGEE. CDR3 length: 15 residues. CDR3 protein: CASSVDPQTTYEQYF. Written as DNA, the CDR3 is TGTGCCAGCAGCGTAGATCCCCAAACCACCTACGAGCAGTACTTC.

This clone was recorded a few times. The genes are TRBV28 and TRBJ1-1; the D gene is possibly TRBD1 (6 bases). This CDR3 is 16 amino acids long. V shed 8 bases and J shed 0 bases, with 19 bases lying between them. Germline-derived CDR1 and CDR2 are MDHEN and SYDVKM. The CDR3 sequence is CASSMGGRVVNTEAFF. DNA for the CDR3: TGTGCCAGCTCGATGGGGGGGCGAGTAGTGAACACTGAAGCTTTCTTT.

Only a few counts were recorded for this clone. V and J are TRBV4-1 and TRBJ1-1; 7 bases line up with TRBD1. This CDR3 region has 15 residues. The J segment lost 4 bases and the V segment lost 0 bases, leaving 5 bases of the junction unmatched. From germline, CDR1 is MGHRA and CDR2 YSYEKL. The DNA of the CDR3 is TGCGCCAGCAGCCAAGAACAGGGGACGGGCACTGAAGCTTTCTTT. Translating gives CASSQEQGTGTEAFF.

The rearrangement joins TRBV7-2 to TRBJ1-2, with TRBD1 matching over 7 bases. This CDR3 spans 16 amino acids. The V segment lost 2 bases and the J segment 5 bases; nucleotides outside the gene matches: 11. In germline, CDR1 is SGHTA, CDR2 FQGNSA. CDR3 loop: CASSLTRTGTAYGYTF. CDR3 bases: TGTGCCAGCAGCTTAACGAGAACCGGGACAGCATATGGCTACACCTTC.

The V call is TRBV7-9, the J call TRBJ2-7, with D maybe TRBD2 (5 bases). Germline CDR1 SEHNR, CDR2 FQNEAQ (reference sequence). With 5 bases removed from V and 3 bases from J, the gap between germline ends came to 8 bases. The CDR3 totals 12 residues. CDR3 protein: CASSPDYYEQYF. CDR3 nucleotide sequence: TGTGCCAGCAGCCCAGACTACTACGAGCAGTACTTC.

DNA for the CDR3: TGTGCCAGTGGAACCGGGGGCACAAACAATGAGCAGTTCTTC. Translated: CASGTGGTNNEQFF. The chain couples TRBV19 to TRBJ2-1; D may be TRBD1 or TRBD2 (6 bases each). The ends were cut back, 8 bases at V and 5 bases at J, with 16 bases in the middle. Germline lookup yields CDR1 LNHDA and CDR2 SQIVND (reference sequence). The CDR3 spans 14 residues.

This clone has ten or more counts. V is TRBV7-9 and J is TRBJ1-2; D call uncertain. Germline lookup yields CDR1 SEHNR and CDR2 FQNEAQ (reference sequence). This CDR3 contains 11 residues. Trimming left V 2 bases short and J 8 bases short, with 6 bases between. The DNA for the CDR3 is TGTGCCAGCAGCTTATCGGGGGGCTACACCTTC. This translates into CASSLSGGYTF.

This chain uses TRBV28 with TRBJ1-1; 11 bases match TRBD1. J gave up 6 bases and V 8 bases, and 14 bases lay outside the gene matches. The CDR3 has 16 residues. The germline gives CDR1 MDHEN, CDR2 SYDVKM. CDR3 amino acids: CASALGVGQGASEAFF. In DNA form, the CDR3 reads TGTGCCAGCGCATTGGGCGTCGGACAGGGGGCCTCTGAAGCTTTCTTT.

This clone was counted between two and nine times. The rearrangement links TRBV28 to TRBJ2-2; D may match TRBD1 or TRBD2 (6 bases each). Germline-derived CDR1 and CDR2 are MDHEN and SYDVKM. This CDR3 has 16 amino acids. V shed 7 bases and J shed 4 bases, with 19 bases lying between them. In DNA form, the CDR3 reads TGTGCCAGCACAGTCCCTAGGGGGGTTGGCACCGGGGAGCTGTTTTTT. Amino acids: CASTVPRGVGTGELFF.

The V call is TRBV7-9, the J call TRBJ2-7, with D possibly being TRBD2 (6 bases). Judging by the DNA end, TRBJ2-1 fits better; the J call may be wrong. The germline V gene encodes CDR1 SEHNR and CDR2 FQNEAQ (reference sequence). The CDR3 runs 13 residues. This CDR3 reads CAGIGTSLGEQFF. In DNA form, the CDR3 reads TGTGCCGGGATCGGAACTAGCCTCGGTGAGCAGTTCTTC.

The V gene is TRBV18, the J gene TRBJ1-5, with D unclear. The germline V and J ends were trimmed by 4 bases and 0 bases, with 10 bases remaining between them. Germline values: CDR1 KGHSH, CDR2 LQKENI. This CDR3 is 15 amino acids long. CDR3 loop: CASSQERYSNQPQHF. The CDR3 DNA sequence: TGTGCCAGCTCACAGGAGAGATATAGCAATCAGCCCCAGCATTTT.

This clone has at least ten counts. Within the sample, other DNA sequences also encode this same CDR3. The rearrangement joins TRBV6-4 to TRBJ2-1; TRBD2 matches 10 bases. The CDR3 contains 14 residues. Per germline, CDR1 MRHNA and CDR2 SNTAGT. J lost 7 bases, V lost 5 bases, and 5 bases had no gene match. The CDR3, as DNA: TGTGCCAGCAGTTCTAGCGGGAGTTCAAATGAGCAGTTCTTC. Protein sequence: CASSSSGSSNEQFF.

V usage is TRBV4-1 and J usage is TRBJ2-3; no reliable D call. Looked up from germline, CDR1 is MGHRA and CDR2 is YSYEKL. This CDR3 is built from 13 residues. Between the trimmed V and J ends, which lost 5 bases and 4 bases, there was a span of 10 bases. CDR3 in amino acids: CASSARRADTQYF. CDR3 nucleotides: TGCGCCAGCAGCGCACGTCGAGCAGATACGCAGTATTTT.

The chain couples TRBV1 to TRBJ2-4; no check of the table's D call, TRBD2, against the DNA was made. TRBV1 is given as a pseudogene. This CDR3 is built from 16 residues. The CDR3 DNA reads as TGCACCAGCAGCCGAGGGACTAGCCCCAATGGGAACATTCAGTACTTC. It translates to CTSSRGTSPNGNIQYF.

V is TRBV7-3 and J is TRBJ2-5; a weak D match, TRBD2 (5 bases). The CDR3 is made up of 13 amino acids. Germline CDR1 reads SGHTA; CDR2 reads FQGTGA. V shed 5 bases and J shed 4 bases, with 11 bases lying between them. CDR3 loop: CASSPLGPETQYF. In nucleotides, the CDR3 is TGTGCCAGCAGCCCACTAGGCCCAGAGACCCAGTACTTC.

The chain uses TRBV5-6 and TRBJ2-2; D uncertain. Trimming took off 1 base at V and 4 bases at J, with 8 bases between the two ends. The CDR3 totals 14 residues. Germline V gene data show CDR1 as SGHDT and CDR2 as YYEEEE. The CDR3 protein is CASSLYVGTGELFF. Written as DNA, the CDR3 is TGTGCCAGCAGCTTGTATGTCGGCACCGGGGAGCTGTTTTTT.